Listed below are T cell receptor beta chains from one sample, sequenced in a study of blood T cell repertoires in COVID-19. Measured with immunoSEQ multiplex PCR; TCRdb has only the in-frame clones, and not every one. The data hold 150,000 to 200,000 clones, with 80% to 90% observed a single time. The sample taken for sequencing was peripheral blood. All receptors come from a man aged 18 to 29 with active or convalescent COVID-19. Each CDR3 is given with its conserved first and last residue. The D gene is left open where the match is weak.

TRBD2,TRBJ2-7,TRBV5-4,TGTGCCAGCAGCCCTGGGACTAGCGGGAGCCAAATTACCTACGAGCAGTACTTC,CASSPGTSGSQITYEQYF
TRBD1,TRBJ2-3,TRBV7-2,TGTGCCAGCAGCCCCGGACAGGGGTGGTTAGATACGCAGTATTTT,CASSPGQGWLDTQYF
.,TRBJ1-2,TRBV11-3,TGTGCCAGCAGCCGAGCGCCAGCGGGACCCGATGGCTACACCTTC,CASSRAPAGPDGYTF
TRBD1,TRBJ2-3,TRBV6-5,TGTGCCAGCAGAAGACAGGGAGAGACAGATACGCAGTATTTT,CASRRQGETDTQYF
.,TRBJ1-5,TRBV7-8,TGTGCCAGCAGCTTATGGCGGGGGGCGGATCAGCCCCAGCATTTT,CASSLWRGADQPQHF
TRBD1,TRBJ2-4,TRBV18,TGTGCCAGCTCACCGGGACAGGGTGAGGATCTAGCCAAAAACATTCAGTACTTC,CASSPGQGEDLAKNIQYF
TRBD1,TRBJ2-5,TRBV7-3,TGTGCCAGCAGCCCGTCGACAGGGAGAGAGACCCAGTACTTC,CASSPSTGRETQYF
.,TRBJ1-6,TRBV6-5,TGTGCCAGCAGTTCCGGGACTGAGAGTTCACCCCTCCACTTT,CASSSGTESSPLHF
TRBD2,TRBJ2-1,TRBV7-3,TGTGCCAGCAGCTCCGGGGTAGCGGGAGGGTACAATGAGCAGTTCTTC,CASSSGVAGGYNEQFF
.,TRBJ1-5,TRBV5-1,TGCGCCAGCAGCTTACAGGACCCTAGCAATCAGCCCCAGCATTTT,CASSLQDPSNQPQHF